The 5 T cell receptor beta chains below all came from one sample that was sequenced in a study of T cell changes during pregnancy in multiple sclerosis. Assay used: immunoSEQ multiplex PCR; TCRdb lists only in-frame clones, some missing. The sample has tens of thousands of clones; approximately 88% are singletons. The sequencing here drew on CD4+ T cells from peripheral blood mononuclear cells, taken in the first trimester of pregnancy. Receptors were obtained from a female donor with multiple sclerosis, enrolled in a pregnancy study.

The chain is built from TRBV11-2 and TRBJ2-7; 11 bases agree with TRBD2. The germline V gene has CDR1 SGHAT and CDR2 FQNNGV. The CDR3 totals 14 residues. V shed 8 bases and J 4 bases; nucleotides not matched to a gene: 7. The CDR3 spells CASRTSGSVYEQYF. Written as DNA, the CDR3 is TGTGCCAGCCGAACTAGCGGGAGCGTGTACGAGCAGTACTTC.

V and J are TRBV19 and TRBJ2-1; 8 nucleotides align to TRBD2. V was pared by 4 bases and J by 6 bases, with 5 bases of the junction left unmatched. There are 14 residues in the CDR3. Germline CDR1 and CDR2: LNHDA and SQIVND (reference sequence). The CDR3 reads CASSKGLAGNEQFF. Here the CDR3 DNA reads TGTGCCAGTAGTAAAGGGCTAGCGGGCAATGAGCAGTTCTTC.

The rearrangement links TRBV27 to TRBJ1-4; 10 nucleotides match TRBD1. The ends lost 3 bases at V and 7 bases at J; junction bases unmatched: 5. CDR1 and CDR2 (germline): MNHEY, SMNVEV (reference sequence). This CDR3 is 15 amino acids long. This CDR3 is CASSFAGTGVEKLFF. The CDR3 DNA is TGTGCCAGCAGTTTCGCCGGGACAGGGGTTGAAAAACTGTTTTTT.

This sequence joins TRBV6-1 and TRBJ1-5, with 7 nucleotides matching TRBD1. Germline V CDR1 and CDR2: MNHNS, SASEGT. Trimming removed 2 bases from V and 4 bases from J; junction bases left unmatched: 11. The CDR3 loop spans 17 amino acids. The CDR3 nucleotides read TGTGCCAGCAGTGAAAGGACAGGCTTCAGGGAAAATCAGCCCCAGCATTTT. Protein product: CASSERTGFRENQPQHF.

The V gene is TRBV11-2, the J gene TRBJ2-2; possible D gene TRBD2, 5 bases. Deletions cut 3 bases from V and 5 bases from J, with 7 bases between. The CDR3 length is 13 residues. Germline CDR1 is SGHAT and CDR2 is FQNNGV. CDR3 amino acids: CASSLEVTGELFF. The CDR3 DNA follows: TGTGCCAGCAGCTTGGAGGTTACCGGGGAGCTGTTTTTT.